The rows below give T cell receptor beta chains drawn from one sample of a study of tumor and adjacent non-tumor tissue in lung cancer. TCRdb used MiXCR to reprocess the multiplex PCR reads, holding one entry per CDR3 protein. Counted here are 200,000 to 250,000 distinct CDR3 sequences, around 71% occurring once; the ten biggest clones make up almost 25%. Sample: lung tumor tissue. These receptors were obtained from a man aged 55 to 70 with non-small cell lung cancer. Both conserved end residues are part of each CDR3. D genes are given only for firm matches. For some rows the clone size is stated as once, few or many, or as a class when expanded; others skip it.

abundance: .
v_gene: TRBV28
d_gene: .
j_gene: TRBJ2-2
CDR3aa: CASKNSNTGELFF
CDR3nt: TGTGCCAGCAAGAATTCGAACACCGGGGAGCTGTTTTTT

abundance: .
v_gene: TRBV29-1
d_gene: .
j_gene: TRBJ2-7
CDR3aa: CSCRNAVNEQYF
CDR3nt: TGCAGCTGCCGGAATGCAGTTAACGAGCAGTACTTC

abundance: .
v_gene: TRBV29-1
d_gene: .
j_gene: TRBJ2-2
CDR3aa: CSARITRGNTGELFF
CDR3nt: TGCAGCGCTAGAATAACAAGGGGCAACACCGGGGAGCTGTTTTTT

abundance: .
v_gene: TRBV20-1
d_gene: .
j_gene: TRBJ2-7
CDR3aa: CSASIGPYEQYF
CDR3nt: TGTAGTGCTAGTATAGGGCCCTACGAGCAGTACTTC

abundance: .
v_gene: TRBV11-1
d_gene: .
j_gene: TRBJ2-1
CDR3aa: CASNHAGTWGYNEQIF
CDR3nt: TGTGCCAGCAACCATGCCGGGACATGGGGCTACAATGAGCAGATCTTC

abundance: many
v_gene: TRBV29-1
d_gene: .
j_gene: TRBJ2-1
CDR3aa: CSVAAHQFNEQFF
CDR3nt: TGCAGCGTTGCAGCCCACCAATTCAATGAGCAGTTCTTC

abundance: .
v_gene: TRBV20-1
d_gene: TRBD2
j_gene: TRBJ2-3
CDR3aa: CSGGLAGTDTQYF
CDR3nt: TGCAGTGGTGGACTAGCGGGGACAGATACGCAGTATTTT

abundance: .
v_gene: TRBV11-2
d_gene: TRBD1
j_gene: TRBJ2-5
CDR3aa: CVSSSTGEETQHF
CDR3nt: TGTGTCAGTAGCTCTACAGGGGAAGAGACCCAGCACTTC

abundance: .
v_gene: TRBV11-2
d_gene: .
j_gene: TRBJ2-2
CDR3aa: CVSKTGIGELFF
CDR3nt: TGTGTCAGCAAGACCGGGATCGGGGAGCTGTTTTTT

abundance: .
v_gene: TRBV12-3/TRBV12-4
d_gene: .
j_gene: TRBJ2-7
CDR3aa: CASIFAQKYEQYF
CDR3nt: TGTGCCAGCATTTTCGCCCAAAAGTACGAGCAGTACTTC

abundance: .
v_gene: TRBV12-3/TRBV12-4
d_gene: TRBD2
j_gene: TRBJ2-1
CDR3aa: CASSLTLAGVNEEFF
CDR3nt: TGTGCCAGCAGTTTAACCCTAGCGGGAGTCAATGAGGAGTTCTTC

abundance: .
v_gene: TRBV20-1
d_gene: TRBD1
j_gene: TRBJ1-4
CDR3aa: CSARVPQGGRTDTTNEKLFF
CDR3nt: TGCAGTGCTAGAGTCCCACAGGGGGGGCGGACCGATACAACTAATGAAAAACTGTTTTTT

abundance: .
v_gene: TRBV5-4
d_gene: .
j_gene: TRBJ2-2
CDR3aa: CASSYYTQGEELFF
CDR3nt: TGTGCCAGTAGTTATTACACCCAAGGGGAGGAGCTGTTTTTT

abundance: few
v_gene: TRBV4-1
d_gene: .
j_gene: TRBJ2-5
CDR3aa: CASSPWAGETQYF
CDR3nt: TGCGCCAGCAGCCCGTGGGCCGGGGAGACCCAGTACTTC

abundance: .
v_gene: TRBV12-3/TRBV12-4
d_gene: TRBD2
j_gene: TRBJ2-3
CDR3aa: CANISREGADTQYF
CDR3nt: TGTGCCAACATCTCCAGGGAGGGCGCAGATACGCAATATTTT

abundance: many
v_gene: TRBV6-1
d_gene: .
j_gene: TRBJ2-5
CDR3aa: CASSGGTRETQYF
CDR3nt: TGTGCCAGCAGCGGGGGTACCAGAGAGACCCAGTACTTC

abundance: few
v_gene: TRBV20-1
d_gene: TRBD1
j_gene: TRBJ2-2
CDR3aa: CSARPSDRGLTGELFF
CDR3nt: TGCAGTGCTAGACCGTCGGACAGGGGACTAACCGGGGAGCTGTTTTTT

abundance: few
v_gene: TRBV30
d_gene: .
j_gene: TRBJ2-6
CDR3aa: CAWSKVGSSGANVLTF
CDR3nt: TGTGCCTGGAGTAAGGTGGGCTCATCTGGGGCCAACGTCCTGACTTTC